These 10 T cell receptor beta chains were all obtained from the same sample, sequenced in a study of cytomegalovirus exposure and HLA in healthy donors. PCR used 60 Vbeta primers and 13 Jbeta primers. Repertoires were generated with immunoSEQ multiplex PCR, while TCRdb's copy carries only in-frame clones and drops some. The data show roughly 170,000 clones, around 80% seen once. Sequencing used PBMCs. These receptors came from a woman aged 25-40 years in good health and CMV-seropositive.

The chain links TRBV19 to TRBJ2-5; D might be TRBD1 (5 bases). The germline gives CDR1 LNHDA, CDR2 SQIVND (reference sequence). V lost 8 bases, J lost 3 bases, and 16 bases lay in between. This CDR3 is built from 14 residues. The CDR3 DNA follows: TGTGCCAGTTGCGCCAGGGCAGGGAAAGAGACCCAGTACTTC. It encodes CASCARAGKETQYF. Looking up the rest from reference TRBV19 and TRBJ2-5 gives the full variable domain: DGGITQSPKYLFRKEGQNVTLSCEQNLNHDAMYWYRQDPGQGLRLIYYSQIVNDFQKGDIAEGYSVSREKKESFPLTVTSAQKNPTAFYLCASCARAGKETQYFGPGTRLLVL.

The chain combines TRBV11-2 with TRBJ1-4; 9 bases line up with TRBD1. Germline loops: CDR1 SGHAT, CDR2 FQNNGV. The CDR3 length is 16 residues. The junction had 2 bases not matched to a gene; V was cut back by 2 bases and J by 1 base. The CDR3 spells CASSLTGGGTNEKLFF. The CDR3 nucleotides are TGTGCCAGCAGCTTAACAGGGGGCGGAACTAATGAAAAACTGTTTTTT.

This clone was counted between two and nine times. The chain combines TRBV5-1 with TRBJ1-2; no clear D. Trimming removed 2 bases from V and 1 base from J, with 6 bases in between. The CDR3 consists of 13 residues. Looked up from germline, CDR1 is SGHRS and CDR2 is YFSETQ. This CDR3 is CASSLGDNYGYTF. CDR3 nucleotides: TGCGCCAGCAGCTTAGGAGATAACTATGGCTACACCTTC.

The V gene is TRBV6-5, the J gene TRBJ2-1; D uncertain. The CDR3 is 13 residues long. The V end lost 6 bases, the J end lost 4 bases, and 10 bases lay between the germline ends. The germline V gene encodes CDR1 MNHEY and CDR2 SVGAGI. CDR3 DNA: TGTGCCAGCAGCTCTAGTCGGTACAATGAGCAGTTCTTC. This translates into CASSSSRYNEQFF.

The V call is TRBV28, the J call TRBJ1-2; 9 bases match TRBD1. The CDR3 is 15 amino acids. Germline V gene data show CDR1 as MDHEN and CDR2 as SYDVKM. The junction had 5 bases not matched to a gene; V was cut back by 1 base and J by 5 bases. CDR3 coding DNA: TGTGCCAGCAGTTTATTTGGGACAGGGCCATATGGCTACACCTTC. Its translation is CASSLFGTGPYGYTF.

V gene TRBV6-5 combines with J gene TRBJ2-7; D is perhaps TRBD2 (5 bases). CDR1 MNHEY and CDR2 SVGAGI come from the germline V gene. This CDR3 contains 14 residues. The V gene lost 4 bases and the J gene lost 3 bases, with 13 bases spanning the gap. CDR3 nucleotides: TGTGCCAGCAGTTCTACGAGCGGCCTCTACGAGCAGTACTTC. Encoded protein: CASSSTSGLYEQYF.

The V gene is TRBV2, the J gene TRBJ1-5, with D possibly TRBD1 on 6 matching bases. The V and J ends lost 6 bases and 3 bases respectively, with 9 bases between them. CDR3 length equals 13 residues. Per the germline V gene, CDR1 is SNHLY and CDR2 is FYNNEI. The DNA of the CDR3 is TGTGCCAGCAGAAGGGACACCAATCAGCCCCAGCATTTT. Amino acid sequence: CASRRDTNQPQHF. Drawing the rest from reference TRBV2 and TRBJ1-5, the complete variable domain is EPEVTQTPSHQVTQMGQEVILRCVPISNHLYFYWYRQILGQKVEFLVSFYNNEISEKSEIFDDQFSVERPDGSNFTLKIRSTKLEDSAMYFCASRRDTNQPQHFGDGTRLSIL.

This clone was detected only once. The J gene is TRBJ1-2, the V gene TRBV6-6; 7 bases map to TRBD1. V trimming: 2 bases; J trimming: 9 bases; junction bases outside the gene matches: 3. This CDR3 region has 12 residues. Germline CDR1 and CDR2: MNHNY and SVGAGI (reference sequence). The CDR3 region is CASSYDRDSYTF. DNA for the CDR3: TGTGCCAGCAGTTACGACAGGGACAGCTACACCTTC.

The rearrangement links TRBV19 to TRBJ2-1; TRBD2 matches at 7 bases. This CDR3 region has 15 residues. From germline, CDR1 is LNHDA and CDR2 SQIVND (reference sequence). Germline trimming cut 4 bases from V and 3 bases from J; bases unmatched to any gene: 6. CDR3 bases: TGTGCCAGTAGTACGGGAGGCGCTCGCTACAATGAGCAGTTCTTC. Its translation: CASSTGGARYNEQFF.

The chain links TRBV27 to TRBJ2-5; possible D gene TRBD1, 5 bases. The CDR3 runs to 13 residues. The V gene lost 6 bases and the J gene lost 7 bases, with 15 bases spanning the gap. In germline, CDR1 is MNHEY, CDR2 SMNVEV (reference sequence). The CDR3, as DNA: TGTGCCAGCAGCCAAACAGGAGCTGGGACCCAGTACTTC. This gives the protein CASSQTGAGTQYF.